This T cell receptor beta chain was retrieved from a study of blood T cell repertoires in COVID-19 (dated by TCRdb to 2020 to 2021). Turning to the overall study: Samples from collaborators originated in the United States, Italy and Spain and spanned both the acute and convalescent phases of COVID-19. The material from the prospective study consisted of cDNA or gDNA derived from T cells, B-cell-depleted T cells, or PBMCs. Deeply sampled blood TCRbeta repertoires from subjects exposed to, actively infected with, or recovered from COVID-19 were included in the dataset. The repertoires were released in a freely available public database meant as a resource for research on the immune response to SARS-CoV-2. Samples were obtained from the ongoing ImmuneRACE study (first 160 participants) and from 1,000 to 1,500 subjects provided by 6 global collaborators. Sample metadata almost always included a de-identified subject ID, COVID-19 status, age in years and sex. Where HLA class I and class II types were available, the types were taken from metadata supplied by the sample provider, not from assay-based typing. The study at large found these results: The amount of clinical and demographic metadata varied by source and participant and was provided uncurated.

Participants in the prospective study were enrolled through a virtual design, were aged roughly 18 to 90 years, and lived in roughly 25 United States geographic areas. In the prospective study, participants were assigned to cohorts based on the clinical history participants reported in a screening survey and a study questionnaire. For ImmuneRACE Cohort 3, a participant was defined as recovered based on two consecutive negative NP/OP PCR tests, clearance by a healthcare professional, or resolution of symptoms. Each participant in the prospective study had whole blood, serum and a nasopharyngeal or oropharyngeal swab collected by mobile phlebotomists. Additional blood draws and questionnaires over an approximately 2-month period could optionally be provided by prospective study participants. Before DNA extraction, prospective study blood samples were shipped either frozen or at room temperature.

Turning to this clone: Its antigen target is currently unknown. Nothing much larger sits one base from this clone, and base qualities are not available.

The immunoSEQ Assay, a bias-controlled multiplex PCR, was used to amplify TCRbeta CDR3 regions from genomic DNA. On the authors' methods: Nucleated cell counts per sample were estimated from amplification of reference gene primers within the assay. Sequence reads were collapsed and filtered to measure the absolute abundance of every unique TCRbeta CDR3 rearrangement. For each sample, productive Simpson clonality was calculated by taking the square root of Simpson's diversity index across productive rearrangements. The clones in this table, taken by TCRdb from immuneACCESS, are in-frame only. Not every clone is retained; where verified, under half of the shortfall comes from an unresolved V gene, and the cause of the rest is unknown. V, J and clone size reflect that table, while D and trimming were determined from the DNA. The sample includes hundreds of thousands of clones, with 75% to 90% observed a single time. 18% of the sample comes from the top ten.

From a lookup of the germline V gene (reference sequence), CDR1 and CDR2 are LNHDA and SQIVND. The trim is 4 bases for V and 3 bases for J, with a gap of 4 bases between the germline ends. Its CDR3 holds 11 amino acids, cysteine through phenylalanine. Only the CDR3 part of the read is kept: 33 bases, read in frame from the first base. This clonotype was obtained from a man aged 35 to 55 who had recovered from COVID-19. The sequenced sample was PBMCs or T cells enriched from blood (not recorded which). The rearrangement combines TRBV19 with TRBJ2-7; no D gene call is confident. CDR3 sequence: CASSNRYEQYF. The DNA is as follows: TGTGCCAGTAGTAATCGCTACGAGCAGTACTTC.